This TCR beta chain was identified during a study of T cell changes during pregnancy in multiple sclerosis. The V and J ends lost 1 base and 3 bases respectively, with 18 bases between them. The CDR3 is 17 amino acids. CDR1 and CDR2 from the germline V gene are MDHEN and SYDVKM. The repertoire was sequenced with immunoSEQ multiplex PCR; TCRdb's copy has only in-frame clones and lacks some. The data contain 85,000 to 90,000 clones, around 94% of them singletons. The TCR originated in a female donor in good health, enrolled as a control in a pregnancy study. This specimen consisted of peripheral blood, obtained after pregnancy. This chain links TRBV28 with TRBJ1-1; no definite D call. CDR3 sequence reads: CASSLYIAPARDTEAFF. The CDR3 DNA sequence: TGTGCCAGCAGTTTATATATTGCGCCCGCCCGAGACACTGAAGCTTTCTTT.